The 13 T cell receptor beta chains presented below share a single source sample, sequenced in a study of control samples from healthy donors and cancer patients. The method was immunoSEQ multiplex PCR; TCRdb's version includes in-frame clones alone and lacks a portion of them. The sample lists about 120,000 clones, over 85% occurring once. Sequencing input: blood. The receptors shown here come from a man younger than 40 in good health.

The CDR3 here is CASSLKASSAYEQYF. CDR3 coding DNA: TGTGCCAGCAGTTTAAAGGCCTCCAGCGCCTACGAGCAGTACTTC. The chain recombines TRBV27 with TRBJ2-7; D gene uncertain. Trimming removed 2 bases at V and 2 bases at J, with 13 bases between. CDR3 size: 15 residues. Germline values: CDR1 MNHEY, CDR2 SMNVEV (reference sequence).

The chain couples TRBV5-1 to TRBJ2-7; a weak D match, TRBD2 (6 bases). CDR1 and CDR2 (germline): SGHRS, YFSETQ. The CDR3 is made up of 13 amino acids. The V end was cut by 4 bases, the J end by 3 bases, with 11 bases between. The CDR3 DNA reads as TGCGCCAGCAGCCCGACTAGTAGCTACGAGCAGTACTTC. Its translation is CASSPTSSYEQYF.

The chain joins TRBV6-6 to TRBJ1-4; no clear D gene. Germline V lookup: CDR1 MNHNY, CDR2 SVGAGI (reference sequence). Deletions cut 2 bases from V and 0 bases from J, with 4 bases between. This CDR3 has 14 amino acids. The CDR3 DNA is TGTGCCAGCAGTTACGAGGCAACTAATGAAAAACTGTTTTTT. This translates into CASSYEATNEKLFF.

The chain joins TRBV6-2 or TRBV6-3 to TRBJ1-2; D is undetermined. The germline V gene has CDR1 MNHEY and CDR2 SVGEGT. This CDR3 has 13 amino acids. The V and J ends lost 4 bases and 4 bases respectively, with 10 bases between them. The chain's CDR3 is CASSWARPYGYTF. For the CDR3, the DNA is TGTGCCAGCAGTTGGGCCAGACCCTATGGCTACACCTTC.

The chain's CDR3 is CASRGRGPNTEAFF. The CDR3 DNA reads as TGTGCCTCCCGAGGAAGGGGCCCGAACACTGAAGCTTTCTTT. The genes are TRBV7-2 and TRBJ1-1; a possible D gene is TRBD1 (5 bases). The ends were cut back, 11 bases at V and 1 base at J, with 17 bases in the middle. Germline V gives CDR1 SGHTA, CDR2 FQGNSA. CDR3 length: 14 amino acids.

The genes are TRBV19 and TRBJ2-2; unclear D gene. Trimming cost V 5 bases and J 5 bases, with 6 bases left between them. The germline gives CDR1 LNHDA, CDR2 SQIVND (reference sequence). The length of the CDR3 is 12 residues. The CDR3 sequence: CASSLQTGELFF. CDR3 in DNA: TGTGCCAGTAGTCTCCAGACCGGGGAGCTGTTTTTT.

V is TRBV5-4 and J is TRBJ2-5, with 11 bases that match TRBD2. Germline CDR1 and CDR2: SGHNT and YYREEE (reference sequence). After removal of 3 bases from V and 5 bases from J, the junction contained 6 bases not matched to a gene. This CDR3 is built from 15 residues. The CDR3 spells CASSSLAGGGETQYF. CDR3 sequence (DNA): TGTGCCAGCAGCTCCCTAGCGGGGGGCGGGGAGACCCAGTACTTC.

This chain connects TRBV7-2 to TRBJ1-1; D is uncertain. The V end was cut by 0 bases, the J end by 7 bases, with 9 bases between. The germline V gene has CDR1 SGHTA and CDR2 FQGNSA. This CDR3 has 13 residues. The CDR3 reads CASSLALAVEAFF. As DNA, the CDR3 is TGTGCCAGCAGCTTAGCCCTGGCGGTTGAAGCTTTCTTT.

This chain uses TRBV7-9 with TRBJ1-1, with D possibly matching TRBD1 (6 bases). The CDR3 has 12 residues. Per the germline V gene, CDR1 is SEHNR and CDR2 is FQNEAQ (reference sequence). Trimming shortened V by 4 bases and J by 8 bases, and 11 bases separated the two germline ends. CDR3 nucleotide sequence: TGTGCCAGCAGCTCTCAAACAGGGGAAGCTTTCTTT. This gives the protein CASSSQTGEAFF.

The J gene is TRBJ2-2, the V gene TRBV11-2; D is unclear. Germline CDR1 SGHAT, CDR2 FQNNGV. The CDR3 extends over 12 amino acids. The germline V and J ends were trimmed by 6 bases and 4 bases, with 6 bases remaining between them. CDR3 DNA: TGTGCCAGCAGAAAGGGCACCGGGGAGCTGTTTTTT. Translated: CASRKGTGELFF.

The CDR3 loop is CASSLPHLAGGPLAKNIQYF. CDR3 DNA sequence: TGTGCCAGCAGCTTGCCTCATCTAGCGGGGGGGCCCTTAGCCAAAAACATTCAGTACTTC. This chain connects TRBV5-4 to TRBJ2-4; 12 bases map to TRBD2. The CDR3 consists of 20 residues. CDR1 is SGHNT, CDR2 YYREEE, per germline (reference sequence). With V trimmed by 1 base and J by 0 bases, 11 bases remained unmatched.

The V gene is TRBV6-2 or TRBV6-3, the J gene TRBJ1-5; D is uncertain. CDR1 is MNHEY, CDR2 SVGEGT, per germline. Trimming left V 2 bases short and J 9 bases short, with 11 bases between. The CDR3 is 13 residues long. CDR3 in DNA: TGTGCCAGCAGTTACGATGGACCCGGGCCCCAGCATTTT. It codes for CASSYDGPGPQHF.

The genes are TRBV14 and TRBJ1-4, with 8 positions matching TRBD1. The CDR3 is 16 residues long. V was pared by 0 bases and J by 10 bases, with 10 bases of the junction left unmatched. CDR1 is SGHDN and CDR2 is FVKESK in the germline V gene. For the CDR3, the DNA is TGTGCCAGCAGCCAAGATTGGCAGGGGGCTCAGGGAAAACTGTTTTTT. Translation: CASSQDWQGAQGKLFF.